Sequencing of this T cell receptor (beta chain) was carried out in a study of blood T cells in healthy people across ages. The table lists this clonotype with many counts. The CDR3 spans 14 residues. V gave up 5 bases and J gave up 1 base; unmatched junction bases: 3. CDR1 and CDR2 (germline): SEHNR, FQNEAQ (reference sequence). With a J-beta primer mix and a sample-barcoded 5' primer, a second PCR ran about 7 to 12 cycles. Each TCR beta cDNA got a 12-nucleotide random molecular identifier. TCRdb re-called the 5' RACE reads through MiXCR, storing one row per CDR3 protein. The table shows about 1,400,000 distinct CDR3 sequences, with around 55% occurring only once.

The clonotype originates from a man aged 18 to 30 in good health. V is TRBV7-9 and J is TRBJ1-1; 8 nucleotides match TRBD1. The sequencing input was blood. The CDR3 DNA is TGTGCCAGCAGCCTTGGGACAGGGAACACTGAAGCTTTCTTT. It yields the protein CASSLGTGNTEAFF.